This record covers a single T cell receptor (beta chain). This specimen comes from a study of blood T cell repertoires in COVID-19. Study-wide background: PBMCs, B-cell-depleted T cells, or T cells were the source of the cDNA or gDNA that made up the material.

The authors' processing: Reference gene primer amplification gave nucleated cell count estimates. Repertoires were generated with immunoSEQ multiplex PCR, while TCRdb's copy carries only in-frame clones and drops some. V and J calls and clone size are copied from that table; D and trimming were computed from the DNA. The table lists 65,000 to 70,000 clones, 85% of them singletons. CDR3 length: 12 residues. CDR1 is LGHDT and CDR2 is YNNKEL in the germline V gene (reference sequence). Trimming took off 0 bases at V and 8 bases at J, with 7 bases between the two ends. The source material was peripheral blood. This chain uses TRBV3-1 (or the pseudogene TRBV3-2) with TRBJ1-1; the D is unclear. This TCR derives from a man aged 80 or over with acute or convalescent COVID-19. The CDR3: CASSQEWREAFF. The CDR3, as DNA: TGTGCCAGCAGCCAAGAATGGCGGGAAGCTTTCTTT.